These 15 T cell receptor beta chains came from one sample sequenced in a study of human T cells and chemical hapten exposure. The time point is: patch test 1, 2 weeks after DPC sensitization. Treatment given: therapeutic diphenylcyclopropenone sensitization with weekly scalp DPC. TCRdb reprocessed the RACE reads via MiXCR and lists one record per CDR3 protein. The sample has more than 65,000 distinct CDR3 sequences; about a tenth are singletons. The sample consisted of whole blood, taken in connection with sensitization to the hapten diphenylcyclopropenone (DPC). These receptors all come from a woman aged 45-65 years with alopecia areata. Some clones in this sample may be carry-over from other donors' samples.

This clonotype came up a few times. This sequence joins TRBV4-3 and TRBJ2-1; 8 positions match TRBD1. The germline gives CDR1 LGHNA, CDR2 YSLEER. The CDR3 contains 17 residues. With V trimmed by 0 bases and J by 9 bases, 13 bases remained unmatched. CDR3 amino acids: CASSQERARGLAVEQFF. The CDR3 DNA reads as TGCGCCAGCAGCCAAGAAAGGGCCAGGGGGCTAGCTGTTGAGCAGTTCTTC.

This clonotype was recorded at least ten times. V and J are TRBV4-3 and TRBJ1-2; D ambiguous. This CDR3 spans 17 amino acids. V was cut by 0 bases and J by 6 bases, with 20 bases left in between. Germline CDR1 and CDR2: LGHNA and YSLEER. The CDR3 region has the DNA TGCGCCAGCAGCCAAGATTGGCCCATGCCTAATATAAATGGCTACACCTTC. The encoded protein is CASSQDWPMPNINGYTF.

CDR3 bases: TGTGCCAGCAGCCAAGTTGGCGCTAATGAGCAGTTCTTC. Translating gives CASSQVGANEQFF. The chain has TRBV3-1 and TRBJ2-1; D is unclear. V dropped 1 base and J dropped 7 bases, with 8 bases sitting between them. CDR1 and CDR2 from the germline V gene are LGHDT and YNNKEL (reference sequence). The CDR3 contains 13 residues.

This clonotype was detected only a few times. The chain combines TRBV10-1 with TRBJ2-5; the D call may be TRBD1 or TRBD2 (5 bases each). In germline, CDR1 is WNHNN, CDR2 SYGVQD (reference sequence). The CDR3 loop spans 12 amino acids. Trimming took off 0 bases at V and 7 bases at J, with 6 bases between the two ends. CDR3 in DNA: TGCGCCAGCAGTGAGTCTGGGGGGACCCAGTACTTC. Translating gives CASSESGGTQYF.

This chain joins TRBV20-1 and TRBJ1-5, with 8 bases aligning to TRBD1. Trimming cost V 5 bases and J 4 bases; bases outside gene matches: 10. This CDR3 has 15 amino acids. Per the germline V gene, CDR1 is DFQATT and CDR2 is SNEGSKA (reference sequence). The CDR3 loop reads CSARPRQGANQPQHF. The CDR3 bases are TGCAGTGCTCGTCCTCGGCAGGGGGCGAATCAGCCCCAGCATTTT.

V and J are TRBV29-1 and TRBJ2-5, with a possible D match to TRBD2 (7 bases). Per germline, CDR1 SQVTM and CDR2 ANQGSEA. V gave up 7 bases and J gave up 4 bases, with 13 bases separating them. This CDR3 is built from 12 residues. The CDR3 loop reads CSGTAGRETQYF. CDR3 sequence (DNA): TGCAGCGGGACAGCGGGGCGAGAGACCCAGTACTTC.

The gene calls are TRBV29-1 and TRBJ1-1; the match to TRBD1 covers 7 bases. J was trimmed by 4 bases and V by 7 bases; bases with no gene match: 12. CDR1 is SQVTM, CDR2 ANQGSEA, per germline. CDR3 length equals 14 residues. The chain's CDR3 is CSAPPQGVGTEAFF. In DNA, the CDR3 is TGCAGCGCTCCCCCCCAGGGGGTAGGCACTGAAGCTTTCTTT.

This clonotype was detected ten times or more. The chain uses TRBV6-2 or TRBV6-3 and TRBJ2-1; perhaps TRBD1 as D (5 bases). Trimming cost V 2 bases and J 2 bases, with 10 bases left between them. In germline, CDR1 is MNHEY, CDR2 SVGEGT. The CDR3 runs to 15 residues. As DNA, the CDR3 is TGTGCCAGCAGTTACCAGGGAAGGACCTACAATGAGCAGTTCTTC. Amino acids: CASSYQGRTYNEQFF.

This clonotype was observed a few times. The DNA of the CDR3 is TGTGCCAGCAGTCCGCCCGGGGTTCTCTACGAGCAGTACTTC. As protein: CASSPPGVLYEQYF. The rearrangement uses TRBV28 and TRBJ2-7; perhaps TRBD2 as D (5 bases). The CDR3 runs 14 residues. The germline V and J ends were trimmed by 5 bases and 3 bases, with 14 bases remaining between them. The V gene's germline CDR1 is MDHEN and CDR2 SYDVKM. The complete variable domain, with remaining parts taken from reference TRBV28 and TRBJ2-7, reads DVKVTQSSRYLVKRTGEKVFLECVQDMDHENMFWYRQDPGLGLRLIYFSYDVKMKEKGDIPEGYSVSREKKERFSLILESASTNQTSMYLCASSPPGVLYEQYFGPGTRLTVT.

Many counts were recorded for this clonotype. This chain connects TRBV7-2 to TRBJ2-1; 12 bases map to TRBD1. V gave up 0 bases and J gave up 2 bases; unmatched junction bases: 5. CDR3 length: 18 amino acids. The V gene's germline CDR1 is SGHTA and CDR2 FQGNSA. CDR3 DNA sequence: TGTGCCAGCAGCTTAGCTGGGACAGGGGGCGCCGCCTACAATGAGCAGTTCTTC. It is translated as CASSLAGTGGAAYNEQFF. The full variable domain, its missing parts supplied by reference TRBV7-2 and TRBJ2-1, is GAGVSQSPSNKVTEKGKDVELRCDPISGHTALYWYRQSLGQGLEFLIYFQGNSAPDKSGLPSDRFSAERTGGSVSTLTIQRTQQEDSAVYLCASSLAGTGGAAYNEQFFGPGTRLTVL.

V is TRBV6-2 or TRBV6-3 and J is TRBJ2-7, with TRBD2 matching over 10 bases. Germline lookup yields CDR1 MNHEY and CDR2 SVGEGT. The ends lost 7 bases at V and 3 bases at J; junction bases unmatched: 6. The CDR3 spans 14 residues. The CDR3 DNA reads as TGTGCCAGCACCTTCGGGACTAGCGTCTACGAGCAGTACTTC. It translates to CASTFGTSVYEQYF.

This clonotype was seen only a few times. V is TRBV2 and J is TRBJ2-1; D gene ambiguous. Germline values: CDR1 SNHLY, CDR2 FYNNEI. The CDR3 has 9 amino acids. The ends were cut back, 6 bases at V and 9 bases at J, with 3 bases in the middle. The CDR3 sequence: CASRSEQFF. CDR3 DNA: TGTGCCAGCAGGAGTGAGCAGTTCTTC.

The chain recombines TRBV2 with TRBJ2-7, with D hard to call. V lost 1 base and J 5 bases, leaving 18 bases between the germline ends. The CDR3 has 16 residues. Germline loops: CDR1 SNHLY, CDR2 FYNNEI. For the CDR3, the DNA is TGTGCCAGCAGTGAAGTCTACTTCGAACCTGGGGACGAGCAGTACTTC. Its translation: CASSEVYFEPGDEQYF.

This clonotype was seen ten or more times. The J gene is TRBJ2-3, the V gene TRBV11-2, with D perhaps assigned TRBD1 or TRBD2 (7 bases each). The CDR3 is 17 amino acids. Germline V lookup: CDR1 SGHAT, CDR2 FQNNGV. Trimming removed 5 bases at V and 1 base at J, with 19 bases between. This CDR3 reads CASSPGGAGPRTDTQYF. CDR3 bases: TGTGCCAGCAGCCCAGGGGGAGCGGGACCCCGCACAGATACGCAGTATTTT.

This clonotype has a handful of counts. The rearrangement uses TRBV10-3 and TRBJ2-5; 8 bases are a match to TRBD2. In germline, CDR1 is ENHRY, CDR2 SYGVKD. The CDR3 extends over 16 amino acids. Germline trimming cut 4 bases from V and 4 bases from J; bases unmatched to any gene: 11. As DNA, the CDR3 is TGTGCCATCAGTGGTCGAGGCGGGAGGACCCGAGAGACCCAGTACTTC. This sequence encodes CAISGRGGRTRETQYF.